The T cell receptor (beta chain) described here comes from a study of blood T cell repertoires in COVID-19 (TCRdb year 2020). The study in broad terms: The collaborator samples originated in the United States, Italy and Spain and spanned the acute and convalescent phases of COVID-19. The prospective study material was composed of cDNA or gDNA derived from T cells, B-cell-depleted T cells, or PBMCs. Deeply sampled blood TCRbeta repertoires from subjects exposed to, actively infected with, or recovered from COVID-19 were included in the dataset. The repertoires were released in a freely available public database meant as a resource for research on the immune response to SARS-CoV-2. Samples came from the ongoing ImmuneRACE study (first 160 participants) plus 1,254 subjects from 6 global collaborators. Sample metadata almost always included a de-identified subject ID, COVID-19 status, age in years and sex. Where HLA class I and class II types were available, the types were taken from metadata supplied by the sample provider, not from assay-based typing. Points the paper makes about the study in general: The amount of clinical and demographic metadata varied by source and participant and was provided uncurated.

TCRbeta CDR3 regions were amplified from genomic DNA by means of the immunoSEQ Assay, a bias-controlled multiplex PCR. As for the original processing: The number of nucleated cells in each sample was estimated from the amplification of reference gene primers within the assay. To quantify the absolute abundance of each unique TCRbeta CDR3 rearrangement, sequence reads were collapsed and filtered. For each sample, productive Simpson clonality was calculated as the square root of Simpson's diversity index over productive rearrangements. Held by TCRdb, this immuneACCESS table contains in-frame sequences only and omits some clones. Under half of the omission traces to an unresolved V gene where checked; the cause of the rest is unknown. V, J and clone size were drawn from that table, and D and trimming were deduced from the DNA. In all, the sample holds about 310,000 clones, and approximately 89% of those were seen once. The ten most abundant clones make up roughly a tenth of the sample.

Comments on this clone: Its antigen remains unidentified. Per-base qualities were not stored, and no clone one base away is much larger.

Reading the germline V gene gives CDR1 SGHAT and CDR2 FQNNGV. Trimming leaves V shorter by 5 bases and J shorter by 8 bases, with the junction holding 7 bases beyond the gene matches. Spanning cysteine to phenylalanine, the CDR3 consists of 16 amino acids. Only the CDR3 portion is preserved as DNA: 48 bases, with reading frame beginning at the first base. Participants in the prospective study were enrolled through a virtual design, were aged about 18 to 89 years, and lived in about two dozen United States geographic areas. To assign participants to cohorts, the prospective study relied on clinical history that participants themselves reported in a screening survey and a study questionnaire. ImmuneRACE Cohort 3 recovered participants were defined by two consecutive negative NP/OP PCR tests, healthcare professional clearance, or symptom resolution. Each participant in the prospective study had whole blood, serum and a nasopharyngeal or oropharyngeal swab collected by mobile phlebotomists. Prospective study participants could optionally give additional blood draws and questionnaires over an approximately 2-month period. Before DNA extraction, blood samples from the prospective study were shipped at room temperature or frozen.

The sample taken for sequencing was PBMCs or T cells enriched from blood (not recorded which). This receptor was taken from a woman aged 30 to 39 who had recovered from COVID-19. The chain is encoded by TRBV11-2 joined to TRBJ2-3; TRBD2 lines up with 16 middle nucleotides. The DNA reads as follows: TGTGCCAGCAGCCGTCCCGGGACTAGCGGGAGGGTTACGCAGTATTTT. This sequence encodes CASSRPGTSGRVTQYF.